The clone carrying this TCR beta chain showed up just a few times. Its cognate antigen is unknown. The data were taken from a study of T-cell memory formation after mild COVID-19. As for the study in general: TCR clusters mostly belonged to single donors. The study, taken as a whole, reports: Later expanders leaned CD4+, whereas clones that contracted between day 15 and 85 were balanced CD4/CD8. The authors did not confirm SARS-CoV-2 specificity of second-wave clones peaking day 37.

MiXCR, run by TCRdb on the 5' RACE reads, gives a single entry per CDR3 protein. The sample has roughly 170,000 distinct CDR3 sequences, about 18% seen once. Sample: PBMCs or a T cell subset sorted from them (not recorded which). The sequence derives from a man aged 18 to 29 who had mild COVID-19 (a few samples of this study predate the infection). Cell type and time point are not known.

The CDR3 here is CATRKGGAPLEQYF. The CDR3 DNA follows: TGCGCCACGCGGAAAGGGGGCGCCCCCCTCGAGCAGTACTTC. V gene TRBV5-1 combines with J gene TRBJ2-7, with 7 positions matching TRBD1. The germline CDR1 and CDR2 sequences are SGHRS and YFSETQ. The CDR3 extends over 14 amino acids. V shed 9 bases and J 6 bases; nucleotides not matched to a gene: 15.